This record looks at one T cell receptor (beta chain) sequence and its context. Its antigen is still unknown. The conserved final phenylalanine or tryptophan is absent from the CDR3, which likely points to a read error. None of the included patients had other autoimmune diseases, uncontrolled infections, pregnancy or lactation, as these led to exclusion. The data derive from a study of Graves' ophthalmopathy and Graves' hyperthyroidism. Study results and limitations: Discrimination between ophthalmopathy and stable hyperthyroidism by a 13-signature model showed about 88% sensitivity and roughly 80% specificity. For predicting ophthalmopathy progression, the model had approximately 70% sensitivity and roughly 76% specificity.

TCR beta CDR3 amplification used RNA transcripts. HTBI primers primed a first-round RT-PCR, and a second-round multiplex PCR followed. Using its own MiXCR run on the multiplex PCR reads, TCRdb lists one record per CDR3 protein. The sample contains approximately 700,000 distinct CDR3 sequences, 40% of which appear only once. Sequences were obtained from peripheral blood. The sequence came from an adult man with Graves' ophthalmopathy.

The CDR3: CASSLSPGNEQYL. The CDR3 region has the DNA TGTGCCAGCAGTTTATCGCCCGGAAACGAGCAGTACCTC. V usage is TRBV7-9 and J usage is TRBJ2-7; D gene ambiguous. Germline V gene data show CDR1 as SEHNR and CDR2 as FQNEAQ (reference sequence). This CDR3 is built from 13 residues. The V gene lost 6 bases and the J gene lost 5 bases, with 14 bases spanning the gap.